This TCR beta chain was obtained from a study of T-cell reconstitution after alpha-beta-depleted transplantation in children. TCRbeta library construction was performed incorporating unique molecular identifiers. One entry per CDR3 protein, called by TCRdb with MiXCR from the PCR reads. The data contain about 270,000 distinct CDR3 sequences, about 10% of them singletons. About this clonotype itself: A much more abundant neighbour one base away suggests this may be a read error.

Germline CDR1 reads LGHDT; CDR2 reads YNNKEL (reference sequence). This CDR3 region has 15 residues. Material: PBMCs from the stem cell graft donor, obtained from the stem cell graft. The rearrangement links TRBV3-1 to TRBJ2-7; TRBD1 or TRBD2 may be the D gene (5 bases each). The TCR comes from a human donor who donated a stem cell graft to a child with SCID. The CDR3 loop reads CANSHPLRDAKEQYF. Here the CDR3 DNA reads TGTGCCAACAGCCACCCTCTCAGGGACGCTAAGGAGCAGTACTTC.